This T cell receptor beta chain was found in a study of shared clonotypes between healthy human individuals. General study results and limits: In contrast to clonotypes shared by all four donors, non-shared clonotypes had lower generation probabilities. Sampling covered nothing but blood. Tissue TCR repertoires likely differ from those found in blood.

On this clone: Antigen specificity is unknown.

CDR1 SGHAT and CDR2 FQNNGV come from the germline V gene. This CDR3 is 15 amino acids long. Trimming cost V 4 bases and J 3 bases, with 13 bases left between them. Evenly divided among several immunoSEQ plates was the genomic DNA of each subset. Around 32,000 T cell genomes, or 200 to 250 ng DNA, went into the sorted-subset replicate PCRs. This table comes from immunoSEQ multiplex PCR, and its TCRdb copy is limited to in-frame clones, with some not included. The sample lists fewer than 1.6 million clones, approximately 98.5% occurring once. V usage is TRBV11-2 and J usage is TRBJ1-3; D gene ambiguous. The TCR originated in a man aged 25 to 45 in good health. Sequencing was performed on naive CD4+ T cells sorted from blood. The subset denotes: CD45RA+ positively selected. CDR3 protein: CASSSFLGLGNTIYF. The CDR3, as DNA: TGTGCCAGCAGCTCGTTTTTGGGCCTTGGAAACACCATATATTTT.